This record concerns one TCR beta chain sequence. The antigen remains unidentified. CDR3 size: 13 residues. The germline V gene encodes CDR1 ENHRY and CDR2 SYGVKD. V was trimmed by 10 bases and J by 5 bases, leaving 15 bases between them. The data were obtained in a study of cytomegalovirus exposure and HLA in healthy donors. The PCR made use of 60 Vbeta and 13 Jbeta primers. TCRdb's copy holds only in-frame clones and misses some; the assay was immunoSEQ multiplex PCR. Among 140,000 to 150,000 clones, roughly 10% were seen once, and the ten largest hold about 1.9%. Overall study findings and caveats: Data from an earlier analysis indicated that most TCR beta V segments were productive either about 90% or about 30% of the time. Reports credit the classifier with highly specific, highly sensitive diagnosis of cytomegalovirus status.

This clonotype was sampled from a man in his forties or fifties in good health and CMV-seronegative. The sequenced sample consisted of PBMCs. V and J are TRBV10-3 and TRBJ1-5, with D possibly being TRBD1 (6 bases). The CDR3 region has the DNA TGTGCCACCGGGACAACCGAAGATCAGCCCCAGCATTTT. Translation: CATGTTEDQPQHF.